This T cell receptor beta chain emerged from a study of blood T cell repertoires in COVID-19. Cohorts were based on clinical histories the participants reported. Germline CDR1 is MDHEN and CDR2 is SYDVKM. This CDR3 is built from 21 residues. The J segment lost 0 bases and the V segment lost 7 bases, leaving 20 bases of the junction unmatched. Original processing methods: Amplified reference gene primers provided the basis for estimating nucleated cell counts. The method was immunoSEQ multiplex PCR; TCRdb's version includes in-frame clones alone and lacks a portion of them. D and trimming come from the DNA, and the V and J calls and clone size come from that table. The data show about 280,000 clones, approximately 80% seen once.

Sequencing input: PBMCs or T cells enriched from blood (not recorded which). This receptor was obtained from a man aged 35 to 55 who had been exposed to COVID-19. The chain links TRBV28 to TRBJ1-5; 11 bases match TRBD1. The CDR3 loop is CASTSLGEPGQGEHSNQPQHF. CDR3 nucleotides: TGTGCCAGCACCTCCTTGGGGGAACCGGGACAGGGGGAACATAGCAATCAGCCCCAGCATTTT.